This note documents a single T cell receptor (beta chain) sequence. The sample comes from a study of control samples from healthy donors and cancer patients. Germline lookup yields CDR1 SGHRS and CDR2 YFSETQ. The CDR3 is 14 residues long. Trimming took 2 bases from V and 7 from J; bases not matched to a gene: 6. TCRdb's table, derived via immunoSEQ multiplex PCR, lists solely in-frame clones and lacks some. The profile shows about 77,000 clones, around 94% of them singletons. V gene TRBV5-1 combines with J gene TRBJ2-7, with 10 bases aligning to TRBD1. Material: blood. The TCR was taken from a woman aged 55 to 70 in good health. CDR3 region: CASSFGGQGIEQYF. CDR3 DNA: TGCGCCAGCAGCTTTGGGGGACAGGGGATAGAGCAGTACTTC.